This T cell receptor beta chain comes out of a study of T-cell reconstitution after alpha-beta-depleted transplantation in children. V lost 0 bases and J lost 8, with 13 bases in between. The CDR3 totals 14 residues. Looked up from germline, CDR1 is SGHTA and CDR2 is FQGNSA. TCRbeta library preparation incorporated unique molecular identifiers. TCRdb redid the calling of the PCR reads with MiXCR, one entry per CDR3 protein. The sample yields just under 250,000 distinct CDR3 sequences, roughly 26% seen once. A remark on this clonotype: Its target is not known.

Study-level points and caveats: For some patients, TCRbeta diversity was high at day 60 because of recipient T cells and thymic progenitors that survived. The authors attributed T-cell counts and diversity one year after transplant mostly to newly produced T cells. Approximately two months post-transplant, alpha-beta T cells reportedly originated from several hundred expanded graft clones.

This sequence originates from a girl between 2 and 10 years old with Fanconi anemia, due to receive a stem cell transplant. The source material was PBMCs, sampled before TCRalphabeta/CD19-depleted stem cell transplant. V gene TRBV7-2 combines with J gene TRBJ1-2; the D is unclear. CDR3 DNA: TGTGCCAGCAGCTTAGCTGGTGGGCCGCCGGGCTACACCTTC. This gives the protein CASSLAGGPPGYTF.